Detailed here is one TCR beta chain. The target antigen is unknown. Regarding donors, all were healthy bone marrow donors. The data originate from a study of cytomegalovirus exposure and HLA in healthy donors. Primers included in the PCR were 60 Vbeta and 13 Jbeta primers. In the original processing: Around 11 million shared chains were among some 80 million unique TCR beta chains counted in a later analysis. Here immunoSEQ multiplex PCR was the method, and the copy in TCRdb shows in-frame clones only, minus some. Clone size and the V and J calls come from that table; the DNA yielded D and trimming. Of around 130,000 clones in the sample, 82% were seen once. Study findings and constraints: When a later analysis compared HLA-associated TCR beta chains with equally common others, the HLA-associated chains turned out to be more clonally expanded and to have lower generation probabilities.

Sequencing was done on a sample of PBMCs. The TCR originated in a boy younger than 18 in good health and CMV-seronegative.

The CDR3 sequence is CASSLFESSYNEQFF. The DNA of the CDR3 is TGTGCCAGCAGCTTGTTTGAGAGCTCCTACAATGAGCAGTTCTTC. This rearrangement joins TRBV5-5 to TRBJ2-1, with unresolved D. CDR3 length equals 15 residues. V dropped 1 base and J dropped 0 bases, with 8 bases sitting between them. CDR1 and CDR2 (germline): SGHKS, YYEKEE (reference sequence).